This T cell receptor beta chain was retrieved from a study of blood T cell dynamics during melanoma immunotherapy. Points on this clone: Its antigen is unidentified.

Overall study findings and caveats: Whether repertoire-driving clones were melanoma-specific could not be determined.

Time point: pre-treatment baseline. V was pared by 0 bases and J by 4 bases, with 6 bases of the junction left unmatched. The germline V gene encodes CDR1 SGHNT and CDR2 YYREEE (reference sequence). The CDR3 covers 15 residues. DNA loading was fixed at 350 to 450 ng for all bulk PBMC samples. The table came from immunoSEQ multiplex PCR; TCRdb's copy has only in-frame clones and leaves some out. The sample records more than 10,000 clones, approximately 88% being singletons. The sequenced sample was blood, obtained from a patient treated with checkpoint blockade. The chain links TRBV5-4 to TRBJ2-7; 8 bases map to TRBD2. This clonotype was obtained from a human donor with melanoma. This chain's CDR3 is CASSLAGGPVYEQYF. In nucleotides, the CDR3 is TGTGCCAGCAGCTTGGCGGGAGGGCCCGTGTACGAGCAGTACTTC.